This T cell receptor (beta chain) was observed in a study of CD8 T cells in ankylosing spondylitis. General study points: Researchers reportedly found disease-linked clones significantly enriched in matched ankylosing spondylitis synovial fluid.

TCRdb ran MiXCR on the 5' RACE reads and lists one entry per CDR3 protein. The table has around 150,000 distinct CDR3 sequences, roughly 11% seen once. This clonotype was detected a few times. Its antigen is undetermined. CDR1 and CDR2 (germline): SEHNR, FQNEAQ (reference sequence). The CDR3 consists of 12 residues. With 9 bases removed from V and 4 bases from J, the gap between germline ends came to 12 bases. The specimen sequenced was blood, either unsorted or a sorted T cell fraction (not recorded which). The sequence was obtained from a male donor with ankylosing spondylitis or in good health (not recorded which). The chain recombines TRBV7-9 with TRBJ2-5; D gene unclear. This CDR3 is CASGTTTETQYF. In DNA form, the CDR3 reads TGTGCCAGTGGAACCACCACAGAGACCCAGTACTTC.